This TCR beta chain was captured in a study of blood T cell repertoires in COVID-19. The V gene's germline CDR1 is SGHNT and CDR2 YYREEE (reference sequence). The CDR3 runs 12 residues. Remarks on this clone: One end of the junction fails to match germline, which may point to a read error.

The repertoire was sequenced with immunoSEQ multiplex PCR; TCRdb's copy has only in-frame clones and lacks some. The sample lists around 260,000 clones; 85% were seen once. This sequence joins TRBV5-4 and TRBJ1-2; TRBD1 is a possible D gene (5 bases). The TCR sequence derives from a human donor in a cohort sampled during active COVID-19. Sequenced sample: peripheral blood. CDR3 DNA sequence: TGTGCCAGCAGCTTTTCGGCAGGTGGGGCTTCTTTC. This gives the protein CASSFSAGGASF.